This T cell receptor beta chain derives from a study of T cells in localized non-small cell lung cancer. TCRdb's copy holds only in-frame clones and misses some; the assay was immunoSEQ multiplex PCR. The sample carries thousands of clones, approximately 30% recorded once. Study-wide results and caveats: Uninvolved nearby lung showed the greatest T cell clonality, exceeding that found in tumor.

As concerns this clone: Its antigen remains unknown.

This CDR3 has 16 residues. Germline V gene sequence: CDR1 SGHRS, CDR2 YFSETQ. J lost 0 bases, V lost 4 bases, and 5 bases had no gene match. This receptor was identified in a man aged 35-75 years with stage II squamous cell lung carcinoma. The source material was lung tumor tissue, sampled before any cancer treatment. The V call is TRBV5-1, the J call TRBJ2-2, with 8 bases aligning to TRBD2. The CDR3 here is CASSDAGGSNTGELFF. CDR3 nucleotide sequence: TGCGCCAGCAGCGACGCGGGGGGATCGAACACCGGGGAGCTGTTTTTT. Combining the CDR3 with reference TRBV5-1 and TRBJ2-2 gives the whole variable domain KAGVTQTPRYLIKTRGQQVTLSCSPISGHRSVSWYQQTPGQGLQFLFEYFSETQRNKGNFPGRFSGRQFSNSRSEMNVSTLELGDSALYLCASSDAGGSNTGELFFGEGSRLTVL.